This T cell receptor (beta chain) was obtained from a study of T cells in localized non-small cell lung cancer. Whole-study findings and limits: The study detected a median around 57 of the top 100 tumor clones in adjacent lung. Uninvolved nearby lung showed the greatest T cell clonality, exceeding that found in tumor. Longer overall survival was seen with higher T cell density measured in blood.

Comment on this clone: Its cognate antigen is unknown.

The CDR3 has 14 amino acids. Between the trimmed V and J ends, which lost 2 bases and 5 bases, there was a span of 13 bases. CDR1 SGHTA and CDR2 FQGNSA come from the germline V gene. Method: immunoSEQ multiplex PCR; TCRdb's copy keeps in-frame clones and lacks some. The sample gives roughly 34,000 clones, roughly 90% of which show up once; 15% to 20% is in the top ten. The sample in question was peripheral blood mononuclear cells, obtained before any cancer treatment. The receptor comes from a man aged 40 to 75 with stage III lung adenocarcinoma. The V gene is TRBV7-2, the J gene TRBJ2-7; D is possibly TRBD1 (6 bases). CDR3 amino acids: CASSLIWGPHEQYF. CDR3 coding DNA: TGTGCCAGCAGCTTAATCTGGGGGCCCCACGAGCAGTACTTC.